One sample yielded the 19 T cell receptor beta chains listed below, sequenced in a study of radiotherapy plus CTLA-4 blockade in lung cancer. Data came from immunoSEQ multiplex PCR; TCRdb stores just in-frame clones and leaves some out. Among about 78,000 clones, more than 75% were seen once, and the ten largest hold just over 2%. Sequencing was performed on peripheral blood, taken from a patient treated with radiotherapy plus ipilimumab. The receptors originated from a human donor with non-small cell lung cancer who had a partial response to radiotherapy plus ipilimumab.

The J gene is TRBJ1-2, the V gene TRBV28, with no clear D. The germline V gene has CDR1 MDHEN and CDR2 SYDVKM. The length of the CDR3 is 11 residues. V was clipped by 5 bases and J by 4 bases, with 5 bases between them. DNA for the CDR3: TGTGCCAGCAGTCAGGTCTATGGCTACACCTTC. It yields the protein CASSQVYGYTF.

V is TRBV30 and J is TRBJ1-6; maybe TRBD1 (5 bases). V gave up 1 base and J gave up 6 bases, with 10 bases separating them. The CDR3 runs 14 residues. In germline, CDR1 is GTSNPN, CDR2 SVGIG (reference sequence). CDR3 region: CAWSEGSPNSPLHF. DNA for the CDR3: TGTGCCTGGAGTGAGGGGTCCCCTAATTCACCCCTCCACTTT.

The CDR3 sequence is CASSQAPGQGKVGELFF. The CDR3 nucleotides read TGTGCCAGCAGCCAGGCGCCGGGACAGGGGAAGGTGGGGGAGCTGTTTTTT. V is TRBV4-2 and J is TRBJ2-2, with 10 bases lining up with TRBD1. Trimming removed 3 bases from V and 8 bases from J; junction bases left unmatched: 12. CDR1 is LGHNA and CDR2 is YNFKEQ in the germline V gene. The CDR3 covers 17 residues.

The J gene is TRBJ1-5, the V gene TRBV5-4; D might be TRBD1 (5 bases). This CDR3 region has 13 residues. In germline, CDR1 is SGHNT, CDR2 YYREEE (reference sequence). With 3 bases removed from V and 5 bases from J, the gap between germline ends came to 9 bases. The CDR3 coding sequence is TGTGCCAGCAGCTCCGCGACAGATCAGCCCCAGCATTTT. This sequence encodes CASSSATDQPQHF. Supplemented by reference TRBV5-4 and TRBJ1-5, the full variable domain reads ETGVTQSPTHLIKTRGQQVTLRCSSQSGHNTVSWYQQALGQGPQFIFQYYREEENGRGNFPPRFSGLQFPNYSSELNVNALELDDSALYLCASSSATDQPQHFGDGTRLSIL.

In its sample, this clone was seen a few times. This rearrangement joins TRBV7-2 to TRBJ2-3; D gene uncertain. The CDR3 is 14 residues long. V was shortened by 3 bases and J by 0 bases, with 7 bases between the two germline ends. Germline CDR1 and CDR2: SGHTA and FQGNSA. The CDR3 here is CASSFATSTDTQYF. CDR3 DNA sequence: TGTGCCAGCAGCTTTGCGACAAGCACAGATACGCAGTATTTT.

This rearrangement joins TRBV5-6 to TRBJ2-2; TRBD2 might be the D (7 bases). The V end was cut by 4 bases, the J end by 0 bases, with 13 bases between. Looked up from germline, CDR1 is SGHDT and CDR2 is YYEEEE. The length of the CDR3 is 16 residues. This CDR3 reads CASSPGGGTNTGELFF. The DNA of the CDR3 is TGTGCCAGCAGCCCGGGGGGCGGTACGAACACCGGGGAGCTGTTTTTT.

The V call is TRBV10-2, the J call TRBJ1-2; D call uncertain. The CDR3 contains 11 residues. V was cut by 2 bases and J by 6 bases, with 4 bases left in between. Germline CDR1 and CDR2: WSHSY and SAAADI. The CDR3 spells CASSEGHGYTF. The CDR3, as DNA: TGCGCCAGCAGTGAGGGCCATGGCTACACCTTC.

This chain links TRBV14 with TRBJ2-5; the D gene is possibly TRBD1 (7 bases). The germline CDR1 and CDR2 sequences are SGHDN and FVKESK. V lost 1 base to trimming and J lost 4 bases, with 22 bases between them. The CDR3 length is 18 residues. This CDR3 is CASSQVRQGRTISETQYF. CDR3 DNA sequence: TGTGCCAGCAGCCAAGTTCGACAGGGACGGACTATTTCAGAGACCCAGTACTTC.

The chain is built from TRBV7-8 and TRBJ1-1; unclear D gene. V dropped 4 bases and J dropped 2 bases, with 8 bases sitting between them. The germline V gene has CDR1 SGHVS and CDR2 FQNEAQ. This CDR3 has 13 amino acids. The CDR3 DNA follows: TGTGCCAGCAGCTACACATCTAACACTGAAGCTTTCTTT. This gives the protein CASSYTSNTEAFF.

This rearrangement joins TRBV27 to TRBJ2-7; TRBD1 is a possible D gene (6 bases). With 2 bases removed from V and 3 bases from J, the gap between germline ends came to 11 bases. From germline, CDR1 is MNHEY and CDR2 SMNVEV (reference sequence). This CDR3 is 14 amino acids long. This chain's CDR3 is CASSLRDTGYEQYF. The CDR3 bases are TGTGCCAGCAGTTTAAGGGACACTGGCTACGAGCAGTACTTC.

J is TRBJ2-5 and V is TRBV6-5, with D possibly being TRBD1 (6 bases). CDR3 length equals 13 residues. Trimming took 5 bases from V and 4 from J, leaving 11 bases between them. CDR1 and CDR2 from the germline V gene are MNHEY and SVGAGI. CDR3 in DNA: TGTGCCAGCAGTGTGGACAGTGGAGAGACCCAGTACTTC. Translation: CASSVDSGETQYF.

In its sample, this clone was seen once. At one boundary the junction diverges from the germline segment, which might be a read error. The genes are TRBV15 and TRBJ2-1, with a tentative D call TRBD2 (5 bases). The CDR3 spans 15 residues. Germline V gene data show CDR1 as LNHNV and CDR2 as YYDKDF (reference sequence). The CDR3 spells CATSRGSGNINEQLF. The CDR3 nucleotides read TGTGCCACCAGCAGAGGTTCCGGGAATATCAATGAGCAGCTCTTC.

The chain links TRBV5-4 to TRBJ2-7; 7 nucleotides match TRBD1. The J segment lost 3 bases and the V segment lost 9 bases, leaving 12 bases of the junction unmatched. CDR3 length: 14 amino acids. The V gene's germline CDR1 is SGHNT and CDR2 YYREEE (reference sequence). The CDR3 sequence is CATKGGGGIYEQYF. The CDR3 DNA follows: TGTGCCACCAAAGGGGGCGGAGGTATCTACGAGCAGTACTTC.

V gene TRBV15 combines with J gene TRBJ2-5; 7 bases fit TRBD2. The CDR3 has 14 residues. V shed 4 bases and J 4 bases; nucleotides not matched to a gene: 6. Germline values: CDR1 LNHNV, CDR2 YYDKDF (reference sequence). The CDR3 DNA sequence: TGTGCCACCAGCACCCGGGGCGGGAGAGAGACCCAGTACTTC. Its protein is CATSTRGGRETQYF. The full variable domain, its missing parts supplied by reference TRBV15 and TRBJ2-5, is DAMVIQNPRYQVTQFGKPVTLSCSQTLNHNVMYWYQQKSSQAPKLLFHYYDKDFNNEADTPDNFQSRRPNTSFCFLDIRSPGLGDTAMYLCATSTRGGRETQYFGPGTRLLVL.

The rearrangement links TRBV4-1 to TRBJ1-3, with TRBD1 matching 8 bases. The V gene's germline CDR1 is MGHRA and CDR2 YSYEKL. This CDR3 is built from 17 residues. The V and J ends lost 3 bases and 4 bases, in that order; junction bases with no gene match: 11. The CDR3 loop is CASSQGLGTGLGNTIYF. In DNA, the CDR3 is TGCGCCAGCAGCCAGGGGTTGGGGACAGGTCTCGGAAACACCATATATTTT.

This sequence joins TRBV11-3 and TRBJ2-3, with 8 positions matching TRBD1. The CDR3 is made up of 18 amino acids. Per germline, CDR1 SGHNT and CDR2 YENEEA. V was clipped by 1 base and J by 6 bases; unmatched bases: 15. The DNA for the CDR3 is TGTGCCAGCAGCTTAGGGAGATCGCCTGCGCAGGGGGCGGATACGCAGTATTTT. Translation gives CASSLGRSPAQGADTQYF.

The CDR3 DNA reads as TGTGCCAGCAGTCGTCAGGGGGCCTACACTGAAGCTTTCTTT. Translation gives CASSRQGAYTEAFF. The rearrangement links TRBV2 to TRBJ1-1; 8 nucleotides match TRBD1. This CDR3 is built from 14 residues. V was pared by 5 bases and J by 3 bases, with 5 bases of the junction left unmatched. CDR1 and CDR2 from the germline V gene are SNHLY and FYNNEI.

In DNA, the CDR3 is TGTGCCAGCAGCTTAGAGTTGGCAGGGGAATATAATGAAAAACTGTTTTTT. Its protein is CASSLELAGEYNEKLFF. This chain joins TRBV11-2 and TRBJ1-4, with D possibly TRBD1 on 6 matching bases. Trimming took off 0 bases at V and 4 bases at J, with 15 bases between the two ends. Germline V gene sequence: CDR1 SGHAT, CDR2 FQNNGV. CDR3 length: 17 amino acids.

The chain uses TRBV27 and TRBJ2-5; no clear D gene. Trimming shortened V by 4 bases and J by 4 bases, and 10 bases separated the two germline ends. The CDR3 is 13 residues long. Germline assignment: CDR1 MNHEY and CDR2 SMNVEV (reference sequence). The CDR3: CASSSKSLETQYF. CDR3 sequence (DNA): TGTGCCAGCAGTTCTAAGTCCCTAGAGACCCAGTACTTC.